The present T cell receptor beta chain was sequenced within a study of response to subunit inactivated influenza vaccine. TCRdb passed the RT-PCR reads through MiXCR, listing each CDR3 protein once. Among hundreds of thousands of distinct CDR3 sequences listed, about 17% were seen once. From germline, CDR1 is MGHDK and CDR2 SYGVNS. V lost 0 bases, J lost 0 bases, and 5 bases stayed unmatched. CDR3 size: 17 residues. Sample: CD4+ T cells sorted from PBMCs, taken around 25 months after vaccination. The chain carries TRBV25-1 and TRBJ2-1; 7 bases agree with TRBD2. The sequence was obtained from a man in his fifties or sixties who received an inactivated influenza vaccine. The CDR3 region is CASSEYWKRGSYNEQFF. CDR3 DNA: TGTGCCAGCAGTGAATACTGGAAGCGGGGCTCCTACAATGAGCAGTTCTTC.